A selection of T cell receptor beta chains follows, all from one sample in a study of blood T cell repertoires in COVID-19. Libraries were prepared by immunoSEQ multiplex PCR; TCRdb keeps only in-frame clonotypes and omits some of them. The sample records a few hundred thousand clones, approximately 86% being singletons. The material sequenced was PBMCs or T cells enriched from blood (not recorded which). Source of these receptors: a woman under 40 who had recovered from COVID-19. Both conserved end residues are trimmed from each CDR3.

SVMDSTNTEAF,11,TRBJ1-1,TRBV29-1
ASSSGQDSTDTQY,13,TRBJ2-3,TRBV5-6
ASSLTGQANTGELF,14,TRBJ2-2,TRBV7-3
ASSLRLNQPQH,11,TRBJ1-5,TRBV12-3/TRBV12-4
ATSMFGPGNVLT,12,TRBJ2-6,TRBV15
ASSLGAGNPDLH,12,TRBJ1-6,TRBV11-2
ASSLGSAWSYNSPLH,15,TRBJ1-6,TRBV7-2
ASGFPKPGPSY,11,TRBJ2-7,TRBV27
ASSGRQGVNTEAF,13,TRBJ1-1,TRBV14
AAGQGVSSQF,10,TRBJ2-1,TRBV28
ASGQEQVGVEQF,12,TRBJ2-1,TRBV28
ATSRDRETQY,10,TRBJ2-5,TRBV15
ASSSGLNTDTQY,12,TRBJ2-3,TRBV7-3
ASSTGRNTEAF,11,TRBJ1-1,TRBV4-3
AIRGTDLNTEAF,12,TRBJ1-1,TRBV10-3
ASSDWPSNYGYT,12,TRBJ1-2,TRBV25-1
ASSLAGDIYEQY,12,TRBJ2-7,TRBV7-2
ASSLVADIDMNTEAF,15,TRBJ1-1,TRBV5-1
ASSPLDSYGYT,11,TRBJ1-2,TRBV18
AISAGVLVTEAF,12,TRBJ1-1,TRBV10-3
SVGRGETQY,9,TRBJ2-5,TRBV29-1
ASSLVGGDGYT,11,TRBJ1-2,TRBV28